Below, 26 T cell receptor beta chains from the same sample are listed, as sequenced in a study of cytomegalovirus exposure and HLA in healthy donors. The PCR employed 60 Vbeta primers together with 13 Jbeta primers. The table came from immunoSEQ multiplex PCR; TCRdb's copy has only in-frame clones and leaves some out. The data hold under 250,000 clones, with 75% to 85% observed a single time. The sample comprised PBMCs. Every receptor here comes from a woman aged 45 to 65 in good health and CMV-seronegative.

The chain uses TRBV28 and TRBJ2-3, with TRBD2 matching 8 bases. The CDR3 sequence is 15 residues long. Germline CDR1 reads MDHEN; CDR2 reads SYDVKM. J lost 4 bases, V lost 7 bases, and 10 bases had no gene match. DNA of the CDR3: TGTGCCAGCAAGGAGGCGGGAGGCGGAGCAGATACGCAGTATTTT. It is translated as CASKEAGGGADTQYF.

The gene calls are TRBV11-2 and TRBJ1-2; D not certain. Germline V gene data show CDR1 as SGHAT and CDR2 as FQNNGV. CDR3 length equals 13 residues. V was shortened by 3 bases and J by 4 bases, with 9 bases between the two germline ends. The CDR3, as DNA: TGTGCCAGCAGCTTCGAGGAGCTCTATGGCTACACCTTC. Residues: CASSFEELYGYTF.

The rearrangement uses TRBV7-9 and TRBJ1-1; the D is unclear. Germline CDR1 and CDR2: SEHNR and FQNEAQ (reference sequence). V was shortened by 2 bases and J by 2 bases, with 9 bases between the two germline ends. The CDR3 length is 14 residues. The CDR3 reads CASSLRGSNTEAFF. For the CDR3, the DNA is TGTGCCAGCAGCTTACGGGGTAGCAACACTGAAGCTTTCTTT.

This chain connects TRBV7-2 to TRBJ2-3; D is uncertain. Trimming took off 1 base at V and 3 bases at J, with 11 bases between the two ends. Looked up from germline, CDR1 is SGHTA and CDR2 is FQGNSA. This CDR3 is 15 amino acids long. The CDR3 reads CASSLGGVRTDTQYF. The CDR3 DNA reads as TGTGCCAGCAGCTTAGGTGGAGTAAGGACAGATACGCAGTATTTT.

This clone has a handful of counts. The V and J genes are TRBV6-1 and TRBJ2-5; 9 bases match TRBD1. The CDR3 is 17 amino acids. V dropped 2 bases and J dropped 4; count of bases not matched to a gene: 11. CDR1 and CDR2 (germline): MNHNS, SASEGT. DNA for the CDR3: TGTGCCAGCAGTGAATATCGGGGACAGGGAAGGAGAGAGACCCAGTACTTC. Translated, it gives CASSEYRGQGRRETQYF.

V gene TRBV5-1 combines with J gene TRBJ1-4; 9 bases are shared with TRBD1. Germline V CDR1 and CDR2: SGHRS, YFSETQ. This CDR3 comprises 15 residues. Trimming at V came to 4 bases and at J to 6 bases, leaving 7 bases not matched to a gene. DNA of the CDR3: TGCGCCAGCAGCCCCCGGGGACAGGGTTATGAAAAACTGTTTTTT. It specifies CASSPRGQGYEKLFF.

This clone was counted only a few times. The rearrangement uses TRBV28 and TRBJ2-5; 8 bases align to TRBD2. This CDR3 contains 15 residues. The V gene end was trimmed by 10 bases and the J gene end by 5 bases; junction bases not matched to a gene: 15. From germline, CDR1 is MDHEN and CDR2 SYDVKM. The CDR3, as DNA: TGTGCCACCGAAGTCGGCGGGGGGCCGATCGAGACCCAGTACTTC. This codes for CATEVGGGPIETQYF.

The CDR3 region is CASRRSGTIPYEQYF. The CDR3 DNA sequence: TGTGCCAGCAGAAGATCGGGGACTATCCCCTACGAGCAGTACTTC. The chain uses TRBV27 and TRBJ2-7; 7 bases map to TRBD2. Per germline, CDR1 MNHEY and CDR2 SMNVEV (reference sequence). V shed 6 bases, J shed 2 bases, and the junction held 10 bases outside the gene matches. The CDR3 has 15 residues.

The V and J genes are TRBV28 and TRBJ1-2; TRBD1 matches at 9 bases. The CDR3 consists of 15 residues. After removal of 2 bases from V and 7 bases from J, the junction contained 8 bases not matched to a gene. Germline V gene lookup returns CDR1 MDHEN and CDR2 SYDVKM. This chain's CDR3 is CASSLRSRDRAGYTF. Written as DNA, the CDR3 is TGTGCCAGCAGTTTACGGTCCCGGGACAGGGCTGGCTACACCTTC.

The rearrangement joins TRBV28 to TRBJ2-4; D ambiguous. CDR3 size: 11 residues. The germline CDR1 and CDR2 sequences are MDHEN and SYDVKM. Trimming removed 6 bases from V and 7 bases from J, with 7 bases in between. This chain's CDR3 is CASREQNIQYF. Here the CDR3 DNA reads TGTGCCAGCAGAGAACAGAACATTCAGTACTTC.

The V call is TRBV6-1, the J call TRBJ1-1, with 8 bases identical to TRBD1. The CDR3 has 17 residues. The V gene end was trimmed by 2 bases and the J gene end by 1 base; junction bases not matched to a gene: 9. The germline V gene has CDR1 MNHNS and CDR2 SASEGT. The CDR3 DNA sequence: TGTGCCAGCAGTGAACGAAGCAGGGGGCGGGAGAACACTGAAGCTTTCTTT. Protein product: CASSERSRGRENTEAFF.

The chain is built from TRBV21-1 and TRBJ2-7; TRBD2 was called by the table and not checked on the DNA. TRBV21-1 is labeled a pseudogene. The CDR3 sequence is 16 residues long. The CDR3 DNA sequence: TGTGCCAGCAGCAAAGAAGAGACTAACCAGACCTACGAGCAGTACTTC. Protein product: CASSKEETNQTYEQYF.

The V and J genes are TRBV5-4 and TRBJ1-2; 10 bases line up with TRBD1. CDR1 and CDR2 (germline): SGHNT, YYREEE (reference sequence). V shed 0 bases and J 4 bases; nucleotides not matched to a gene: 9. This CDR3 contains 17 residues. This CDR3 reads CASSLETGGAAFYGYTF. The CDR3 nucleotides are TGTGCCAGCAGCTTGGAGACAGGGGGCGCCGCTTTCTATGGCTACACCTTC. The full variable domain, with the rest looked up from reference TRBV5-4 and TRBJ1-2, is ETGVTQSPTHLIKTRGQQVTLRCSSQSGHNTVSWYQQALGQGPQFIFQYYREEENGRGNFPPRFSGLQFPNYSSELNVNALELDDSALYLCASSLETGGAAFYGYTFGSGTRLTVV.

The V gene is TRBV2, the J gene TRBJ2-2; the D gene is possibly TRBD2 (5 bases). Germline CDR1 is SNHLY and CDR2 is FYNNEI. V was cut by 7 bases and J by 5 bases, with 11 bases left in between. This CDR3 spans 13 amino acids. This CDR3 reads CASNLAGTGELFF. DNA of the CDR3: TGTGCCAGCAACCTAGCAGGAACCGGGGAGCTGTTTTTT.

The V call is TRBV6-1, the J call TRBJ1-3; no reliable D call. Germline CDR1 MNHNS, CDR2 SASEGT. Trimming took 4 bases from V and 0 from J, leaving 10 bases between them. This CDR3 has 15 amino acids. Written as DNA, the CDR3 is TGTGCCAGCAGTGGAGGCACGGTCTCTGGAAACACCATATATTTT. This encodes CASSGGTVSGNTIYF.

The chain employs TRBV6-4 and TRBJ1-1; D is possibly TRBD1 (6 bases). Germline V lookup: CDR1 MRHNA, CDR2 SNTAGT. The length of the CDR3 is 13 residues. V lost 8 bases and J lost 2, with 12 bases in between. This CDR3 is CASSQGRNTEAFF. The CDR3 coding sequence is TGTGCCAGCTCCCAGGGGAGAAACACTGAAGCTTTCTTT.

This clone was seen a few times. The CDR3 DNA reads TGTGCCAGTAACTTACCCGGGAAGGACTATGGCTACACCTTC. Its translation is CASNLPGKDYGYTF. J is TRBJ1-2 and V is TRBV19; D not resolved. Trimming took off 7 bases at V and 3 bases at J, with 15 bases between the two ends. CDR1 LNHDA and CDR2 SQIVND come from the germline V gene (reference sequence). This CDR3 region has 14 residues.

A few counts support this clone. As DNA, the CDR3 is TGCGCCAGCAGCCGAGAGGGGGCCCCCGGAGAGACCCAGTACTTC. This sequence encodes CASSREGAPGETQYF. The chain links TRBV4-1 to TRBJ2-5, with 7 bases fitting TRBD1. The CDR3 length is 15 residues. The ends lost 4 bases at V and 4 bases at J; junction bases unmatched: 9. CDR1 is MGHRA and CDR2 is YSYEKL in the germline V gene.

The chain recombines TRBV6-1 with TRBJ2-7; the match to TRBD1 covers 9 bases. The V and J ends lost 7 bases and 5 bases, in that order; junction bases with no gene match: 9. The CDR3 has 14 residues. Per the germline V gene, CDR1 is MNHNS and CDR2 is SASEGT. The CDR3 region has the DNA TGTGCCAGCATCAGGACAGGGGTAAGGGACGAGCAGTACTTC. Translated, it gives CASIRTGVRDEQYF.

CDR3: CASSLEKADTIYF. CDR3 DNA: TGCGCCAGCAGCTTAGAAAAGGCGGACACCATATATTTT. The chain has TRBV5-1 and TRBJ1-3; no reliable D call. CDR1 and CDR2 (germline): SGHRS, YFSETQ. The CDR3 is 13 residues long. V lost 2 bases to trimming and J lost 8 bases, with 11 bases between them.

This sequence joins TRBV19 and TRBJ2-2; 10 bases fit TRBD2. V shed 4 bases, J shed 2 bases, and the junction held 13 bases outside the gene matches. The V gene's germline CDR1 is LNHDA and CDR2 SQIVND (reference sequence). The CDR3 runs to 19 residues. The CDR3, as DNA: TGTGCCAGTAGTACGACAGGACAAAGCGGGAGGGGTAACACCGGGGAGCTGTTTTTT. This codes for CASSTTGQSGRGNTGELFF.

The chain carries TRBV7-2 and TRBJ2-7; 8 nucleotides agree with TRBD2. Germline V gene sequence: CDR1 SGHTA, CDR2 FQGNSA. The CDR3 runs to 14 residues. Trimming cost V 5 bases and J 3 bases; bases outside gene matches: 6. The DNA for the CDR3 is TGTGCCAGCAGCCCTCGGGGGGGGCACTACGAGCAGTACTTC. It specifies CASSPRGGHYEQYF.

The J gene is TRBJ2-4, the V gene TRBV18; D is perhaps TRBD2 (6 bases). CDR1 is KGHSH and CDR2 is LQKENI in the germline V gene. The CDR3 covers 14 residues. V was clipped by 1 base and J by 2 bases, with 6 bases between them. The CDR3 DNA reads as TGTGCCAGCTCACCACGGGACTCCAAAAACATTCAGTACTTC. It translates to CASSPRDSKNIQYF. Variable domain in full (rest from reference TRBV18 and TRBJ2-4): NAGVMQNPRHLVRRRGQEARLRCSPMKGHSHVYWYRQLPEEGLKFMVYLQKENIIDESGMPKERFSAEFPKEGPSILRIQQVVRGDSAAYFCASSPRDSKNIQYFGAGTRLSVL.

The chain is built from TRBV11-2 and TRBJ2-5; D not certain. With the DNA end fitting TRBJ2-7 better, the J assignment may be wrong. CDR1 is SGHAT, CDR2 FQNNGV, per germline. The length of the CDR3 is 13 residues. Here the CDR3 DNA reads TGTGCCAGCAGCTACGAGAAGTCCTACGAGCAGTACTTC. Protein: CASSYEKSYEQYF.

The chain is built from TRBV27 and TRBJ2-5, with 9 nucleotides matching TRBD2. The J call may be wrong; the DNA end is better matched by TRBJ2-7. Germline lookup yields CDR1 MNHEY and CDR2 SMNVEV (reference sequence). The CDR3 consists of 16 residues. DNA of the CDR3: TGTGCCAGCAGTTTATCGAGGCTAGCGGGGACTGGCGAGCAGTACTTC. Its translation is CASSLSRLAGTGEQYF.

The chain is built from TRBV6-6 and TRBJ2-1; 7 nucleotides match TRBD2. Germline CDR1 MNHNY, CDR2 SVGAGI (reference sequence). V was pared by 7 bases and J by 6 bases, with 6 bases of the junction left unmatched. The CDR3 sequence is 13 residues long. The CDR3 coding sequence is TGTGCCAGCAAGGGCGGGAGCGGCAATGAGCAGTTCTTC. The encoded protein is CASKGGSGNEQFF.